This note documents a single TCR beta chain sequence. The antigen is not known. Post-ART PBMC samples numbered at least two per donor, and pre-ART ones at least one. V lost 4 bases and J 0 bases, leaving 24 bases between the germline ends. This CDR3 is 18 amino acids long. Germline V gives CDR1 SQVTM, CDR2 ANQGSEA. The authors ran the immunoSEQ assay, v3.0, at survey level. Here immunoSEQ multiplex PCR was the method, and the copy in TCRdb shows in-frame clones only, minus some. The sample has tens of thousands of clones, 86% seen once. This record comes from a study of long-term antiretroviral therapy in people with HIV. Overall study results and limits: Narrower CDR3 length ranges marked HIV repertoires relative to controls. Blood sampling spanned 2004 to 2017, possibly under older ART regimens. Once patients were on ART, diversity went higher but still fell short of transplant donor controls.

Sequences were derived from unsorted PBMCs, sampled 0.8 years after starting antiretroviral therapy. This clonotype originated in a woman aged 25 to 39 with HIV. The genes are TRBV29-1 and TRBJ2-5; D is unclear. CDR3 DNA: TGCAGCGTTGGAAAGGAACGGTTGGCGAATTTGTACCAAGAGACCCAGTACTTC. Encoded protein: CSVGKERLANLYQETQYF. The whole variable domain, filled in from reference TRBV29-1 and TRBJ2-5, reads SAVISQKPSRDICQRGTSLTIQCQVDSQVTMMFWYRQQPGQSLTLIATANQGSEATYESGFVIDKFPISRPNLTFSTLTVSNMSPEDSSIYLCSVGKERLANLYQETQYFGPGTRLLVL.